This is a list of T cell receptor beta chains from one sample in a study of lymphopenia after photon versus proton radiotherapy. Measured with immunoSEQ multiplex PCR; TCRdb has only the in-frame clones, and not every one. This sample yields about 160,000 clones, of which approximately 90% are seen a single time; about 4.7% belongs to the top ten. Sequences were derived from peripheral blood, sampled from a patient treated with photon-based radiotherapy. The source of these receptors is a man aged 50 or older with gastric cancer. Both conserved end residues are part of each CDR3. The D gene is left open where the match is weak. Clone size is not always given. Where it is, it says once, few, many or a class for expanded clones.

-	TRBV2	-	TRBJ2-2	CASRGETGELFF	TGTGCCAGCAGGGGCGAGACCGGGGAGCTGTTTTTT
-	TRBV6-4	-	TRBJ2-7	CASSEGREGPQYF	TGTGCCAGCAGTGAGGGCCGAGAGGGTCCGCAGTACTTC
-	TRBV23-1	TRBD1	TRBJ2-5	CASSRGTGYQETQYF	TGCGCCAGCAGCAGGGGGACAGGGTACCAAGAGACCCAGTACTTC
-	TRBV30	-	TRBJ2-3	CAWSEGQDYTDTQYF	TGTGCCTGGAGTGAAGGACAGGACTACACAGATACGCAGTATTTT
-	TRBV29-1	-	TRBJ1-1	CSVENTMNTEAFF	TGCAGCGTTGAAAACACCATGAACACTGAAGCTTTCTTT
-	TRBV2	-	TRBJ2-1	CASSERIAVPYNEQFF	TGTGCCAGCAGTGAAAGAATAGCGGTTCCCTACAATGAGCAGTTCTTC
-	TRBV7-9	-	TRBJ1-5	CASSSPGQPQHF	TGTGCCAGCAGCTCGCCGGGACAGCCCCAGCATTTT
-	TRBV18	TRBD1	TRBJ1-4	CASSPQGQGGEKLFF	TGTGCCAGCTCACCACAGGGACAGGGTGGAGAAAAACTGTTTTTT
-	TRBV2	-	TRBJ2-3	CASRDSFGVTQYF	TGTGCCAGCAGGGACAGCTTTGGGGTTACGCAGTATTTT
-	TRBV9	-	TRBJ2-7	CASSVDWTASYEQYF	TGTGCCAGCAGCGTAGATTGGACAGCGTCCTACGAGCAGTACTTC
-	TRBV6-6	TRBD2	TRBJ2-7	CASSPGLAGGYEQYF	TGTGCCAGCAGTCCCGGACTAGCGGGAGGCTACGAGCAGTACTTC
once	TRBV28	TRBD2	TRBJ2-1	CASSLGTSGKIGEQFF	TGTGCCAGCAGTCTGGGGACTAGCGGGAAGATTGGTGAGCAGTTCTTC
-	TRBV6-5	TRBD2	TRBJ2-1	CASSYSAGGNNEQFF	TGTGCCAGCAGTTATAGCGCGGGAGGAAACAATGAGCAGTTCTTC
few	TRBV19	-	TRBJ1-5	CASSSREGNQPQHF	TGTGCCAGTAGTAGCAGGGAAGGCAATCAGCCCCAGCATTTT
-	TRBV2	-	TRBJ1-4	CASSLRGPTNEKLFF	TGTGCCAGCAGCCTACGAGGGCCAACTAATGAAAAACTGTTTTTT
-	TRBV12-5	TRBD1	TRBJ1-5	CASGLVLGQGNQPQHF	TGTGCTAGTGGTTTGGTACTGGGACAGGGGAATCAGCCCCAGCATTTT
few	TRBV13	-	TRBJ1-1	CASSIRNTEAFF	TGTGCCAGCAGCATCAGGAACACTGAAGCTTTCTTT
-	TRBV6-4	-	TRBJ1-1	CASRRGVNTEAFF	TGTGCCAGCAGGAGGGGAGTGAACACTGAAGCTTTCTTT
-	TRBV14	-	TRBJ1-5	CASSQESNQPQHF	TGTGCCAGCAGCCAAGAGAGTAATCAGCCCCAGCATTTT
-	TRBV16	-	TRBJ1-1	CASSQWGRGPTEAFF	TGTGCCAGCAGCCAATGGGGTCGGGGCCCCACTGAAGCTTTCTTT
-	TRBV5-1	-	TRBJ1-1	CASSLEGSPIEAFF	TGCGCCAGCAGCTTGGAAGGCAGTCCCATTGAAGCTTTCTTT
once	TRBV6-6	TRBD1	TRBJ2-7	CASSPRQGAFYEQYF	TGTGCCAGCAGCCCGAGACAGGGGGCCTTCTACGAGCAGTACTTC